The 18 T cell receptor beta chains in this list originate from one sample, sequenced in a study of T cell changes during pregnancy in multiple sclerosis. Assay used: immunoSEQ multiplex PCR; TCRdb lists only in-frame clones, some missing. The sample contains tens of thousands of clones, approximately 94% of which appear only once. Sequencing was performed on CD4+ T cells from peripheral blood mononuclear cells, taken in the second trimester of pregnancy. Every receptor here comes from a female donor with multiple sclerosis, enrolled in a pregnancy study.

The J gene is TRBJ2-7, the V gene TRBV10-3, with 11 bases that match TRBD2. CDR3 length: 14 amino acids. Germline V gene data show CDR1 as ENHRY and CDR2 as SYGVKD. V was pared by 5 bases and J by 9 bases, with 9 bases of the junction left unmatched. CDR3 nucleotides: TGTGCCATCAGTCCGACTAGCGGGGATATGGTGCAGTACTTC. Residues: CAISPTSGDMVQYF.

The chain couples TRBV7-2 to TRBJ1-1; D is possibly TRBD1 (5 bases). Trimming took off 5 bases at V and 4 bases at J, with 11 bases between the two ends. Germline V gives CDR1 SGHTA, CDR2 FQGNSA. This CDR3 comprises 13 residues. CDR3 protein: CASSGRGGTEAFF. The CDR3 DNA follows: TGTGCCAGCAGCGGACGGGGGGGCACTGAAGCTTTCTTT.

This chain connects TRBV7-6 to TRBJ2-3, with a tentative D call TRBD2 (5 bases). This CDR3 contains 15 residues. Germline loops: CDR1 SGHVS, CDR2 FNYEAQ. The ends were cut back, 1 base at V and 0 bases at J, with 8 bases in the middle. CDR3 sequence (DNA): TGTGCCAGCAGCTTAGTCTCGGGAAGCACAGATACGCAGTATTTT. This gives the protein CASSLVSGSTDTQYF.

The sample holds one count of this clone. The chain carries TRBV29-1 and TRBJ1-5; D gene uncertain. This CDR3 has 17 residues. Trimming removed 6 bases at V and 2 bases at J, with 23 bases between. Germline lookup yields CDR1 SQVTM and CDR2 ANQGSEA. The CDR3, as DNA: TGCAGCGTAAAAATCCACCCCGGGGAAGGACGCAATCAGCCCCAGCATTTT. This gives the protein CSVKIHPGEGRNQPQHF. The full variable domain, its missing parts supplied by reference TRBV29-1 and TRBJ1-5, is SAVISQKPSRDICQRGTSLTIQCQVDSQVTMMFWYRQQPGQSLTLIATANQGSEATYESGFVIDKFPISRPNLTFSTLTVSNMSPEDSSIYLCSVKIHPGEGRNQPQHFGDGTRLSIL.

The V gene is TRBV5-4, the J gene TRBJ2-3, with D possibly TRBD1 on 6 matching bases. In germline, CDR1 is SGHNT, CDR2 YYREEE (reference sequence). V lost 1 base and J lost 0, with 6 bases in between. The CDR3 has 14 residues. The CDR3 nucleotides are TGTGCCAGCAGCTTGAGGGGGAGCACAGATACGCAGTATTTT. It specifies CASSLRGSTDTQYF.

Only a few counts were recorded for this clone. The chain combines TRBV6-5 with TRBJ1-1; perhaps TRBD1 as D (6 bases). The CDR3 contains 12 residues. Germline CDR1 and CDR2: MNHEY and SVGAGI. V was clipped by 8 bases and J by 8 bases, with 15 bases between them. CDR3 coding DNA: TGTGCCAGCGTATCTTCAGGGGCGGAAGCTTTCTTT. Encoded protein: CASVSSGAEAFF.

The V gene is TRBV12-5, the J gene TRBJ2-5; no reliable D call. The CDR3 has 15 residues. Germline CDR1 is LGHNT and CDR2 is FRNRAP. With 8 bases removed from V and 8 bases from J, the gap between germline ends came to 24 bases. This CDR3 reads CASKARDLPVDTQYF. The CDR3 DNA follows: TGTGCTAGTAAGGCCCGTGACTTACCGGTTGATACCCAGTACTTC.

The V and J genes are TRBV6-4 and TRBJ1-1, with D unclear. The V and J ends lost 6 bases and 0 bases respectively, with 20 bases between them. This CDR3 spans 17 amino acids. CDR1 is MRHNA, CDR2 SNTAGT, per germline. The CDR3, as DNA: TGTGCCAGCAGCCCCCGGGGAGGCCAAGGCCTGAACACTGAAGCTTTCTTT. Residues: CASSPRGGQGLNTEAFF.

This chain connects TRBV30 to TRBJ2-3; no clear D. This CDR3 spans 11 amino acids. CDR1 GTSNPN and CDR2 SVGIG come from the germline V gene (reference sequence). V was shortened by 1 base and J by 6 bases, with 5 bases between the two germline ends. The CDR3 DNA reads TGTGCCTGGAGTGGCCGGGATACGCAGTATTTT. Its translation: CAWSGRDTQYF.

J is TRBJ2-5 and V is TRBV6-4; D possibly corresponds to TRBD2 (6 bases). CDR1 is MRHNA, CDR2 SNTAGT, per germline. Deletions cut 1 base from V and 4 bases from J, with 25 bases between. The CDR3 runs 19 residues. The CDR3 spells CASSDFSSPGRDPGETQYF. CDR3 DNA sequence: TGTGCCAGCAGTGACTTCAGCTCCCCAGGGCGGGACCCCGGAGAGACCCAGTACTTC.

The chain uses TRBV4-2 and TRBJ1-5; 7 bases are shared with TRBD1. The ends lost 1 base at V and 3 bases at J; junction bases unmatched: 6. The CDR3 runs 16 residues. The germline V gene has CDR1 LGHNA and CDR2 YNFKEQ. The chain's CDR3 is CASSQVAGGYNQPQHF. In nucleotides, the CDR3 is TGTGCCAGCAGCCAAGTGGCAGGGGGTTACAATCAGCCCCAGCATTTT.

The chain recombines TRBV19 with TRBJ2-3, with D possibly TRBD1 on 7 matching bases. The V end lost 2 bases, the J end lost 3 bases, and 12 bases lay between the germline ends. The germline CDR1 and CDR2 sequences are LNHDA and SQIVND (reference sequence). The CDR3 runs 15 residues. Written as DNA, the CDR3 is TGTGCCAGTAGTATAACAGGGGAGGTGACAGATACGCAGTATTTT. This codes for CASSITGEVTDTQYF.

The V gene is TRBV7-2, the J gene TRBJ1-1; TRBD1 might be the D (5 bases). This CDR3 has 14 amino acids. With 3 bases removed from V and 4 bases from J, the gap between germline ends came to 12 bases. Germline V lookup: CDR1 SGHTA, CDR2 FQGNSA. The CDR3: CASSFRARVTEAFF. In nucleotides, the CDR3 is TGTGCCAGCAGCTTCAGGGCTCGGGTCACTGAAGCTTTCTTT.

The rearrangement links TRBV7-2 to TRBJ2-7; 7 bases align to TRBD1. Germline assignment: CDR1 SGHTA and CDR2 FQGNSA. CDR3 size: 15 residues. J lost 0 bases, V lost 1 base, and 3 bases had no gene match. The CDR3 here is CASSLVGTVSYEQYF. DNA of the CDR3: TGTGCCAGCAGCTTAGTGGGGACAGTCTCCTACGAGCAGTACTTC.

In this sample, this clone turned up once. The chain recombines TRBV6-5 with TRBJ1-2, with TRBD1 matching over 7 bases. V lost 2 bases and J lost 8; bases outside the gene matches: 5. The CDR3 is 13 amino acids. Germline CDR1 and CDR2: MNHEY and SVGAGI. The CDR3 region is CASSYERGLGYTF. The CDR3 DNA follows: TGTGCCAGCAGTTACGAAAGGGGGCTCGGCTACACCTTC.

The rearrangement links TRBV27 to TRBJ1-1, with 8 nucleotides matching TRBD1. The CDR3 has 14 residues. V was pared by 6 bases and J by 9 bases, with 12 bases of the junction left unmatched. Germline V CDR1 and CDR2: MNHEY, SMNVEV (reference sequence). The CDR3 nucleotides read TGTGCCAGCAGCCCCGTTGGACAGGGAGGCAAAGCTTTCTTT. Amino acid sequence: CASSPVGQGGKAFF.

The CDR3 protein is CASSGVGAGREQYF. CDR3 sequence (DNA): TGTGCCAGCAGCGGGGTTGGGGCGGGGCGCGAGCAGTACTTC. The chain uses TRBV9 and TRBJ2-7; weak D call: TRBD2 (6 bases). CDR3 size: 14 residues. Trimming cost V 3 bases and J 6 bases, with 16 bases left between them. Germline CDR1 and CDR2: SGDLS and YYNGEE.

V and J are TRBV5-4 and TRBJ2-7; D unclear. Germline CDR1 reads SGHNT; CDR2 reads YYREEE (reference sequence). The CDR3 loop spans 13 amino acids. The V end was cut by 4 bases, the J end by 3 bases, with 11 bases between. CDR3 residues: CASSVVASYEQYF. CDR3 DNA sequence: TGTGCCAGCAGCGTCGTTGCCAGCTACGAGCAGTACTTC.